Reported below is one T cell receptor beta chain. Its antigen is still unknown. The data derive from a study of PD-1 blockade in classical Hodgkin lymphoma. Study-wide results and caveats: Reported baseline diversity: healthy donors highest, relapsed/refractory patients lowest. At C4D1, TCR diversity had climbed significantly for CD4+ cells, though not for CD8+ cells. Prior to therapy, complete responders displayed diversity much like that of newly diagnosed patients. Factors driving the repertoire differences, possibly disease activity or prior therapy, remain undefined.

The assay was immunoSEQ multiplex PCR, and TCRdb's table has in-frame clones only and misses some. The table includes tens of thousands of clones, 75% to 90% detected once. Indicated time point: cycle 4 day 1 (C4D1), after less than seven weeks of nivolumab. Each patient relapsed following autologous stem cell transplantation, and prior brentuximab vedotin exposure differed. Investigators isolated CD4+ T cells from thawed PBMCs through magnetic negative selection. Sequencing was performed on CD4+ T cells from blood, taken before the fourth cycle of nivolumab. The source of this sequence is a human donor with classical Hodgkin lymphoma.

The CDR3, as DNA: TGCGCCAGCAGCTTGGGGCTAGCGGGAGGGGAGACCCAGTACTTC. It translates to CASSLGLAGGETQYF. The V and J genes are TRBV5-1 and TRBJ2-5; 12 bases are shared with TRBD2. The germline CDR1 and CDR2 sequences are SGHRS and YFSETQ. The CDR3 loop spans 15 amino acids. The V and J ends lost 0 bases and 5 bases, in that order; junction bases with no gene match: 2.